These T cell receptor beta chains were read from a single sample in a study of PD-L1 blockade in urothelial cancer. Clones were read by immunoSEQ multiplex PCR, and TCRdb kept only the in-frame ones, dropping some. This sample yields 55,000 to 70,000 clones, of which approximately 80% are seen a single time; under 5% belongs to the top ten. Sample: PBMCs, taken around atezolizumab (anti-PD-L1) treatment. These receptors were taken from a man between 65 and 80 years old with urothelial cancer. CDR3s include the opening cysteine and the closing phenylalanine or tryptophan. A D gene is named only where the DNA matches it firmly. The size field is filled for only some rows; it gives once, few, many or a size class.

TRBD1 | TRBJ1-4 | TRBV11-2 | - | TGTGCCAGCAGCCCCAGGACGCAGGGGGCGGCGTTAAATGAAAAACTGTTTTTT | CASSPRTQGAALNEKLFF
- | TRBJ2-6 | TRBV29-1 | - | TGCAGCGTTGCCGGGTCTGGGGCCAACGTCCTGACTTTC | CSVAGSGANVLTF
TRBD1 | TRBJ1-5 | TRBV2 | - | TGTGCCAGCCTGGGACAGGGAGGGCAGCCCCAGCATTTT | CASLGQGGQPQHF
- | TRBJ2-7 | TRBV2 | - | TGTGCCAGCGGGGGGTTCTCCTACGAGCAGTACTTC | CASGGFSYEQYF
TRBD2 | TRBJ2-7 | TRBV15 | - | TGTGCCACCAGCAGAGATGGTGGCCCTAGCGGAAGTGAGCAGTACTTC | CATSRDGGPSGSEQYF
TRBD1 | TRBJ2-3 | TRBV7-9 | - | TGTGCCAGCAGCCATACGCAGGGGGGCACAGATACGCAGTATTTT | CASSHTQGGTDTQYF
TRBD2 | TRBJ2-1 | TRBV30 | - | TGTGCCTCTGGGACTAGCGGGACTGGTGGTGAGCAGTTCTTC | CASGTSGTGGEQFF
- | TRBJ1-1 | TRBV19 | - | TGTGCCAGTAGTATAATGGGGCGAGGTTTCGCTGAAGCTTTCTTT | CASSIMGRGFAEAFF
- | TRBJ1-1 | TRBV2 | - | TGTGCCAGCAGCGCCACATTAAACACTGAAGCTTTCTTT | CASSATLNTEAFF
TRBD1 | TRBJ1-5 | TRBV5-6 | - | TGTGCCAGCAGCTTCTTTGGGACAGGGGGTCAGCCCCAGCATTTT | CASSFFGTGGQPQHF
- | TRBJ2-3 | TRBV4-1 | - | TGCGCCAGCAGCCCGCCCAGACTTCTATTTAGGGATACGCAGTATTTT | CASSPPRLLFRDTQYF
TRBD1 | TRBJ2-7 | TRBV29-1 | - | TGCAGCGTCTCAGGGGGCGCGAGTTACGAGCAGTACTTC | CSVSGGASYEQYF
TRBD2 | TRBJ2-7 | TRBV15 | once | TGTGCCACCAGCAGAACTAGCGGAGGGCTCTCCTACGAGCAGTACTTC | CATSRTSGGLSYEQYF
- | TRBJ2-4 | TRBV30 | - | TGTGCCTGGAGTCTCAAGACGGGTATTCAGTACTTC | CAWSLKTGIQYF
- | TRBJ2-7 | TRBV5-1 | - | TGCGCCAGCAGCTTCGGACAACGGTCCGAGCAGTACTTC | CASSFGQRSEQYF
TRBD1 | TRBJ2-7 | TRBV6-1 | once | TGTGCCAGCAGTGAGGGGACAGGGGGTTTCGAGCAGTACTTC | CASSEGTGGFEQYF
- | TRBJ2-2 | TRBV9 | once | TGTGCCAGCAGCGTAGGGGAGGCCGGGACCGGGGAGCTGTTTTTT | CASSVGEAGTGELFF
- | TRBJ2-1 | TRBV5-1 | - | TGCGCCAGCAGCTGGGGACGGGGGAATGGGCGCAATGAGCAGTTCTTC | CASSWGRGNGRNEQFF
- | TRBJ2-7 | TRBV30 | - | TGTGCCTGGAGTCAGGGCAGGTCTTCTTACGAGCAGTACTTC | CAWSQGRSSYEQYF
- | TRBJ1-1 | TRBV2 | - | TGTGCCAGCAGGGGGACTTCCCGGAGAGCTTTCTTT | CASRGTSRRAFF
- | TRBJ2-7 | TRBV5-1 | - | TGCGCCAGCAGCTTGGTCAGGGAAGAGCAGTACTTC | CASSLVREEQYF
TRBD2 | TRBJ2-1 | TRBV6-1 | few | TGTGCCAGCAGTGGACTAGCGGGCTACCACAATGAGCAGTTCTTC | CASSGLAGYHNEQFF